The 22 T cell receptor beta chains below were found in one sample sequenced in a study of neurological immune-mediated disorders. Time point meaning: longitudinal time-point 1 (baseline). TCRdb used MiXCR to reprocess the 5' RACE reads, holding one entry per CDR3 protein. This table holds around 49,000 distinct CDR3 sequences, 10% found once. The source material was PBMCs. The receptors come from a woman aged 40-49 years in good health.

This clonotype was recorded at least ten times. The chain combines TRBV5-4 with TRBJ1-2, with a tentative D call TRBD1 (5 bases). CDR1 is SGHNT, CDR2 YYREEE, per germline (reference sequence). Trimming removed 5 bases at V and 3 bases at J, with 14 bases between. The CDR3 consists of 14 residues. Here the CDR3 DNA reads TGTGCCAGCAGTCCTCCGGGGGAGGACTATGGCTACACCTTC. Translation: CASSPPGEDYGYTF.

This clonotype was seen ten or more times. This rearrangement joins TRBV5-1 to TRBJ1-2; 9 bases match TRBD1. This CDR3 comprises 20 residues. The V segment lost 4 bases and the J segment 4 bases; nucleotides outside the gene matches: 23. Per germline, CDR1 SGHRS and CDR2 YFSETQ. The CDR3 loop is CASSQLRADRGNLIVYGYTF. CDR3 DNA: TGCGCCAGCAGCCAACTCCGGGCGGACAGGGGCAATTTAATAGTCTATGGCTACACCTTC.

The sample holds many counts of this clonotype. The chain carries TRBV12-3 or TRBV12-4 and TRBJ2-1, with 11 bases fitting TRBD2. CDR3 size: 15 residues. V shed 7 bases, J shed 2 bases, and the junction held 4 bases outside the gene matches. The CDR3 nucleotides read TGTGCCAGCACCAATAGCGGGAGGGCCTACAATGAGCAGTTCTTC. Its protein product is CASTNSGRAYNEQFF.

On this clonotype: A much bigger clone sits one base away, suggesting this may be a read error. The genes are TRBV20-1 and TRBJ1-1; TRBD1 matches 8 bases. With V trimmed by 5 bases and J by 3 bases, 8 bases remained unmatched. The CDR3 is 14 amino acids. Germline values: CDR1 DFQATT, CDR2 SNEGSKA (reference sequence). As DNA, the CDR3 is TGCAGTGCTGTACAGGGGGTCCAATACACTGAAGCTTTCTTT. It encodes CSAVQGVQYTEAFF.

This clonotype was detected ten times or more. The chain is built from TRBV9 and TRBJ1-4; no clear D gene. V lost 0 bases, J lost 8 bases, and 11 bases lay in between. Germline V gene sequence: CDR1 SGDLS, CDR2 YYNGEE. There are 14 residues in the CDR3. The CDR3 region is CASSVESSGEKLFF. CDR3 bases: TGTGCCAGCAGCGTAGAAAGTTCGGGAGAAAAACTGTTTTTT.

This clonotype was recorded at least ten times. The V and J genes are TRBV20-1 and TRBJ2-7, with 10 bases lining up with TRBD1. V shed 6 bases and J 5 bases; nucleotides not matched to a gene: 7. CDR3 size: 13 residues. The germline gives CDR1 DFQATT, CDR2 SNEGSKA (reference sequence). CDR3 in DNA: TGCAGTGCGCTACGGACAGGGGGAGACGAGCAGTACTTC. Translation gives CSALRTGGDEQYF.

This clonotype was seen at least ten times. The rearrangement uses TRBV6-1 and TRBJ2-5; TRBD1 is a possible D gene (5 bases). Per germline, CDR1 MNHNS and CDR2 SASEGT. CDR3 length: 14 residues. The ends were cut back, 2 bases at V and 1 base at J, with 8 bases in the middle. CDR3 protein: CASSERGAQETQYF. In DNA form, the CDR3 reads TGTGCCAGCAGTGAAAGGGGTGCCCAAGAGACCCAGTACTTC.

This clonotype was detected many times. The chain combines TRBV5-1 with TRBJ2-1, with D perhaps matching TRBD1 (5 bases). The length of the CDR3 is 15 residues. Germline assignment: CDR1 SGHRS and CDR2 YFSETQ. Trimming cost V 4 bases and J 0 bases, with 11 bases left between them. The CDR3 spells CASSLRVPSYNEQFF. The CDR3 DNA follows: TGCGCCAGCAGCCTCAGGGTCCCCTCCTACAATGAGCAGTTCTTC.

This clonotype has at least ten counts. The chain uses TRBV20-1 and TRBJ2-3; D is possibly TRBD2 (5 bases). The CDR3 has 15 residues. Germline values: CDR1 DFQATT, CDR2 SNEGSKA (reference sequence). V dropped 0 bases and J dropped 4 bases, with 14 bases sitting between them. The chain's CDR3 is CSARDLGSVPDTQYF. CDR3 sequence (DNA): TGCAGTGCTAGAGATCTTGGTAGCGTACCAGATACGCAGTATTTT.

This chain connects TRBV20-1 to TRBJ2-3; D could derive from TRBD1 or TRBD2 (6 bases each). V lost 5 bases and J 2 bases, leaving 14 bases between the germline ends. This CDR3 contains 14 residues. Per the germline V gene, CDR1 is DFQATT and CDR2 is SNEGSKA (reference sequence). CDR3 amino acids: CSAGGASVTDTQYF. CDR3 in DNA: TGCAGTGCTGGGGGCGCTAGCGTCACAGATACGCAGTATTTT.

This clonotype was detected a few times. The CDR3 loop is CSGGRGDEQFF. In nucleotides, the CDR3 is TGCAGCGGGGGGAGGGGCGATGAGCAGTTCTTC. The chain joins TRBV29-1 to TRBJ2-1; 7 bases agree with TRBD2. The CDR3 sequence is 11 residues long. V lost 7 bases to trimming and J lost 8 bases; unmatched junction nucleotides: 5. Germline V lookup: CDR1 SQVTM, CDR2 ANQGSEA.

This clonotype was observed at least ten times. One end of the junction does not line up with germline, which may come from a read error. V and J are TRBV20-1 and TRBJ2-3; 7 bases fit TRBD1. From germline, CDR1 is DFQATT and CDR2 SNEGSKA (reference sequence). There are 12 residues in the CDR3. The CDR3 DNA follows: TGCAGTCCTAGGGGGCCGGCAGATACGCAGTATTTT. It specifies CSPRGPADTQYF.

This clonotype was recorded at least ten times. The CDR3 DNA sequence: TGTGCCAGCAGCGTCGGGACTAGCGATTCAGATACGCAGTATTTT. Translated: CASSVGTSDSDTQYF. The gene calls are TRBV4-2 and TRBJ2-3; 10 positions agree with TRBD2. This CDR3 is 15 amino acids long. The V gene end was trimmed by 5 bases and the J gene end by 4 bases; junction bases not matched to a gene: 6. Looked up from germline, CDR1 is LGHNA and CDR2 is YNFKEQ.

This clonotype was picked up many times. The CDR3 sequence: CSAAGAPGGYTF. The CDR3 DNA reads as TGCAGCGCTGCCGGGGCCCCAGGCGGCTACACCTTC. The chain is built from TRBV29-1 and TRBJ1-2; perhaps TRBD1 as D (5 bases). Germline CDR1 is SQVTM and CDR2 is ANQGSEA. This CDR3 spans 12 amino acids. Trimming took 7 bases from V and 8 from J, leaving 17 bases between them.

The rearrangement uses TRBV12-3 or TRBV12-4 and TRBJ1-5; the D is unclear. Trimming removed 5 bases from V and 2 bases from J, with 10 bases in between. This CDR3 comprises 14 residues. The CDR3 here is CASSPLGGNQPQHF. CDR3 coding DNA: TGTGCCAGCAGTCCCCTCGGGGGCAATCAGCCCCAGCATTTT.

This clonotype was seen many times. The CDR3 protein is CSVGDGADTQYF. CDR3 bases: TGCAGCGTTGGGGATGGGGCAGATACGCAGTATTTT. V usage is TRBV29-1 and J usage is TRBJ2-3; D is undetermined. The CDR3 runs to 12 residues. Germline V gives CDR1 SQVTM, CDR2 ANQGSEA. V lost 4 bases and J lost 4, with 9 bases in between.

This clonotype was picked up many times. The chain recombines TRBV20-1 with TRBJ2-2; tentative D call: TRBD2 (5 bases). CDR3 length equals 14 residues. The germline gives CDR1 DFQATT, CDR2 SNEGSKA (reference sequence). V lost 6 bases to trimming and J lost 4 bases, with 15 bases between them. CDR3 DNA: TGCAGTGCCGGCGGGCTAGTCTCCACCGGGGAGCTGTTTTTT. Protein: CSAGGLVSTGELFF.

This clonotype was detected ten times or more. This chain connects TRBV20-1 to TRBJ1-5, with D possibly being TRBD1 (5 bases). CDR1 and CDR2 (germline): DFQATT, SNEGSKA (reference sequence). This CDR3 is built from 16 residues. Trimming stripped 5 bases from V and 1 base from J, with 18 bases between. The DNA for the CDR3 is TGCAGTGCTGGAGCCGGGACCCTATGGAGCAATCAGCCCCAGCATTTT. Its translation is CSAGAGTLWSNQPQHF.

This clonotype was seen ten or more times. The chain uses TRBV7-8 and TRBJ1-2; no definite D call. V lost 0 bases and J lost 2, with 10 bases in between. CDR1 is SGHVS, CDR2 FQNEAQ, per germline. This CDR3 is built from 15 residues. DNA for the CDR3: TGTGCCAGCAGCTTAGCGTTGACCAAGAACTATGGCTACACCTTC. It translates to CASSLALTKNYGYTF. Full variable domain (missing parts from reference TRBV7-8 and TRBJ1-2): GAGVSQSPRYKVAKRGQDVALRCDPISGHVSLFWYQQALGQGPEFLTYFQNEAQLDKSGLPSDRFFAERPEGSVSTLKIQRTQQEDSAVYLCASSLALTKNYGYTFGSGTRLTVV.

This clonotype was counted ten times or more. V and J are TRBV5-1 and TRBJ2-2, with D hard to call. The CDR3 is made up of 16 amino acids. CDR1 SGHRS and CDR2 YFSETQ come from the germline V gene. Deletions cut 2 bases from V and 0 bases from J, with 11 bases between. The CDR3 reads CASSFETPSNTGELFF. The CDR3, as DNA: TGCGCCAGCAGCTTCGAGACACCCTCGAACACCGGGGAGCTGTTTTTT.

This clonotype appeared many times. The genes are TRBV9 and TRBJ2-7, with no clear D. CDR3 length equals 12 residues. Germline CDR1 reads SGDLS; CDR2 reads YYNGEE. V lost 0 bases and J lost 7, with 8 bases in between. CDR3 loop: CASSVGLLEQYF. The CDR3 DNA follows: TGTGCCAGCAGCGTAGGTCTGTTAGAGCAGTACTTC.

This clonotype was picked up many times. V is TRBV7-3 and J is TRBJ1-4, with a tentative D call TRBD1 (6 bases). V lost 11 bases, J lost 0 bases, and 16 bases lay in between. The CDR3 has 15 residues. Germline CDR1 and CDR2: SGHTA and FQGTGA. Here the CDR3 DNA reads TGTGCCTTCCGGGACACCCTTACAACTAATGAAAAACTGTTTTTT. This encodes CAFRDTLTTNEKLFF.